Shown below are 29 T cell receptor beta chains from a single sample sequenced in a study of T cells after yellow fever vaccination. TCRdb recomputed calls from the 5' RACE reads with MiXCR, one row per CDR3 protein. The sample holds 65,000 to 90,000 distinct CDR3 sequences; 7.5% to 9% are singletons and the top ten take roughly two fifths. The sample was CD8+ T cells sorted from PBMCs, taken on the day of the yellow fever booster vaccination. These receptor sequences come from a man aged 25 to 45 who received the YFV17D yellow fever vaccine.

This clonotype was counted only a few times. The chain links TRBV10-1 to TRBJ2-3; D remains ambiguous. The CDR3 covers 13 residues. Trimming stripped 7 bases from V and 5 bases from J, with 13 bases between. Germline CDR1 is WNHNN and CDR2 is SYGVQD (reference sequence). The CDR3 spells CASTFVDRDTQYF. CDR3 bases: TGCGCCAGCACTTTTGTTGATCGAGATACGCAGTATTTT.

This clonotype was detected only a few times. The chain combines TRBV20-1 with TRBJ2-1; possibly TRBD2 for D (6 bases). With 8 bases removed from V and 9 bases from J, the gap between germline ends came to 14 bases. Germline V gene lookup returns CDR1 DFQATT and CDR2 SNEGSKA (reference sequence). The CDR3 runs 11 residues. The CDR3 reads CSPRLVSEQFF. The CDR3 DNA is TGCAGTCCCCGACTAGTAAGTGAGCAGTTCTTC.

This clonotype was picked up a small number of times. V gene TRBV4-2 combines with J gene TRBJ2-3; 10 bases fit TRBD2. This CDR3 is built from 16 residues. V lost 1 base and J lost 5; bases outside the gene matches: 6. Germline V gene sequence: CDR1 LGHNA, CDR2 YNFKEQ. This CDR3 reads CASSQVSGRAGDTQYF. As DNA, the CDR3 is TGTGCCAGCAGCCAAGTAAGCGGGAGGGCCGGAGATACGCAGTATTTT.

Concerning this clonotype itself: Sequence at one end of the junction differs from germline and may be a read error. V is TRBV29-1 and J is TRBJ2-1; TRBD1 aligns across 7 bases. Germline assignment: CDR1 SQVTM and CDR2 ANQGSEA. The CDR3 covers 14 residues. CDR3 amino acids: CRVGRDSPYNEQFF. Here the CDR3 DNA reads TGCAGAGTTGGCCGGGACAGCCCCTACAATGAGCAGTTCTTC.

V gene TRBV28 combines with J gene TRBJ2-1; TRBD2 aligns across 11 bases. Germline V CDR1 and CDR2: MDHEN, SYDVKM. The CDR3 length is 15 residues. The J segment lost 6 bases and the V segment lost 7 bases, leaving 8 bases of the junction unmatched. As DNA, the CDR3 is TGTGCCAGCAATCCACTAGCGGGAGCCCCCAATGAGCAGTTCTTC. As protein: CASNPLAGAPNEQFF.

This clonotype came up many times. V and J are TRBV4-3 and TRBJ2-5; 7 bases line up with TRBD2. The CDR3 length is 15 residues. After removal of 3 bases from V and 3 bases from J, the junction contained 7 bases not matched to a gene. Germline V gene data show CDR1 as LGHNA and CDR2 as YSLEER. As DNA, the CDR3 is TGCGCCAGCAGCCAGGCCCCCGCGGGAGAAGAGACCCAGTACTTC. Translating it yields CASSQAPAGEETQYF.

This clonotype occurred a few times. V gene TRBV7-2 combines with J gene TRBJ2-3; D unresolved. The CDR3 has 13 residues. The germline V gene has CDR1 SGHTA and CDR2 FQGNSA. V lost 4 bases to trimming and J lost 3 bases, with 8 bases between them. CDR3 sequence: CASSSSRTDTQYF. The CDR3 DNA sequence: TGTGCCAGCAGCTCCTCTCGGACAGATACGCAGTATTTT.

The chain has TRBV20-1 and TRBJ2-7; 8 positions agree with TRBD2. This CDR3 is built from 13 residues. CDR1 and CDR2 (germline): DFQATT, SNEGSKA (reference sequence). V shed 3 bases and J 4 bases; nucleotides not matched to a gene: 5. CDR3 DNA sequence: TGCAGTGCTAGTCAGCGGGAGCCTTACGAGCAGTACTTC. Translated: CSASQREPYEQYF.

CDR3 loop: CASRRQGRVTDTQYF. CDR3 in DNA: TGTGCCAGCAGGCGACAGGGACGGGTCACAGATACGCAGTATTTT. The rearrangement uses TRBV6-1 and TRBJ2-3; TRBD1 agrees at 7 bases. Germline CDR1 and CDR2: MNHNS and SASEGT. This CDR3 contains 15 residues. With V trimmed by 6 bases and J by 2 bases, 8 bases remained unmatched.

V is TRBV7-9 and J is TRBJ2-7, with D unresolved. Trimming left V 2 bases short and J 1 base short, with 6 bases between. Germline V gene lookup returns CDR1 SEHNR and CDR2 FQNEAQ (reference sequence). This CDR3 has 13 residues. The CDR3 coding sequence is TGTGCCAGCAGCTTATTCGGATCCTACGAGCAGTACTTC. It codes for CASSLFGSYEQYF.

V is TRBV10-2 and J is TRBJ2-7, with TRBD2 as a possible D gene (5 bases). CDR1 and CDR2 from the germline V gene are WSHSY and SAAADI. The CDR3 is 15 residues long. Trimming took off 4 bases at V and 2 bases at J, with 15 bases between the two ends. CDR3 DNA: TGCGCCAGCAGTGTTCCGGACTCCCACCCCTACGAGCAGTACTTC. Its translation: CASSVPDSHPYEQYF.

This clonotype was counted many times. This chain connects TRBV12-3 or TRBV12-4 to TRBJ2-7; weak D call: TRBD1 (5 bases). The CDR3 consists of 12 residues. The ends were cut back, 6 bases at V and 11 bases at J, with 17 bases in the middle. CDR3 region: CASSTKRGIEYF. DNA for the CDR3: TGTGCCAGCAGCACAAAAAGGGGAATTGAGTACTTC.

In its sample, this clonotype was seen many times. The chain combines TRBV29-1 with TRBJ2-3, with D tentatively TRBD2 (5 bases). Germline CDR1 and CDR2: SQVTM and ANQGSEA. The CDR3 length is 11 residues. V lost 4 bases to trimming and J lost 4 bases, with 6 bases between them. DNA of the CDR3: TGCAGCGTTGGAGGGTCAGATACGCAGTATTTT. Translating it yields CSVGGSDTQYF.

In this sample, this clonotype turned up many times. J is TRBJ2-1 and V is TRBV4-3; D is ambiguous. With 1 base removed from V and 2 bases from J, the gap between germline ends came to 15 bases. Per germline, CDR1 LGHNA and CDR2 YSLEER. The CDR3 length is 17 residues. This CDR3 is CASSQVGVGFPYNEQFF. CDR3 DNA sequence: TGCGCCAGCAGCCAAGTTGGGGTCGGCTTTCCCTACAATGAGCAGTTCTTC.

The CDR3 DNA is TGCAGTGCTAGAGATTCCGATGACCGAACCTACGAGCAGTACTTC. Its translation: CSARDSDDRTYEQYF. This chain links TRBV20-1 with TRBJ2-7; D unclear. CDR1 is DFQATT, CDR2 SNEGSKA, per germline (reference sequence). CDR3 length: 15 amino acids. V lost 0 bases and J 2 bases, leaving 14 bases between the germline ends.

This clonotype was detected a few times. The J gene is TRBJ2-2, the V gene TRBV12-3 or TRBV12-4; possible D gene TRBD2, 6 bases. The CDR3 length is 18 residues. V shed 3 bases and J shed 1 base, with 18 bases lying between them. CDR3 sequence (DNA): TGTGCCAGCAGTTTTTCAGAAGGGACTCCCCGGAACACCGGGGAGCTGTTTTTT. The encoded protein is CASSFSEGTPRNTGELFF.

The rearrangement uses TRBV29-1 and TRBJ2-7; D might be TRBD1 or TRBD2, each matching 5 bases. The CDR3 is made up of 12 amino acids. Germline loops: CDR1 SQVTM, CDR2 ANQGSEA. Trimming left V 5 bases short and J 6 bases short, with 14 bases between. CDR3 region: CSVLGVPFEQYF. Written as DNA, the CDR3 is TGCAGCGTTCTGGGGGTCCCTTTCGAGCAGTACTTC.

J is TRBJ1-1 and V is TRBV7-2; the D is unclear. CDR1 SGHTA and CDR2 FQGNSA come from the germline V gene. V shed 1 base and J shed 7 bases, with 7 bases lying between them. The CDR3 loop spans 12 amino acids. The chain's CDR3 is CASSLVTVEAFF. CDR3 DNA: TGTGCCAGCAGCTTAGTTACCGTTGAAGCTTTCTTT.

The table lists this clonotype with a few counts. This rearrangement joins TRBV4-3 to TRBJ2-5; possibly TRBD1 for D (5 bases). This CDR3 is 15 amino acids long. The germline V gene encodes CDR1 LGHNA and CDR2 YSLEER. With 0 bases removed from V and 5 bases from J, the gap between germline ends came to 13 bases. The CDR3 DNA reads as TGCGCCAGCAGCCAAGATTTAGGGGCTGGGGAGACCCAGTACTTC. Its protein is CASSQDLGAGETQYF.

The chain has TRBV4-1 and TRBJ2-1; possibly TRBD2 for D (6 bases). CDR3 size: 17 residues. V lost 6 bases and J 6 bases, leaving 24 bases between the germline ends. CDR1 and CDR2 (germline): MGHRA, YSYEKL. CDR3 loop: CASSPETILAGSNEQFF. The CDR3, as DNA: TGCGCCAGCAGTCCCGAGACGATACTAGCCGGGTCCAATGAGCAGTTCTTC.

This clonotype was counted between two and nine times. The CDR3 sequence: CAWSVYVASGANVLTF. In DNA form, the CDR3 reads TGTGCCTGGAGTGTATACGTTGCCTCTGGGGCCAACGTCCTGACTTTC. The chain links TRBV30 to TRBJ2-6, with unresolved D. V lost 0 bases and J lost 0, with 9 bases in between. The CDR3 is 16 amino acids. The V gene's germline CDR1 is GTSNPN and CDR2 SVGIG (reference sequence). The variable domain in full, with the rest retrieved from reference TRBV30 and TRBJ2-6, is SQTIHQWPATLVQPVGSPLSLECTVEGTSNPNLYWYRQAAGRGLQLLFYSVGIGQISSEVPQNLSASRPQDRQFILSSKKLLLSDSGFYLCAWSVYVASGANVLTFGAGSRLTVL.

This clonotype was picked up a small number of times. This chain links TRBV7-8 with TRBJ1-1; no clear D gene. Germline lookup yields CDR1 SGHVS and CDR2 FQNEAQ. Trimming removed 5 bases from V and 7 bases from J, with 14 bases in between. The CDR3 has 13 amino acids. The CDR3 loop is CASSPSGRNEAFF. In nucleotides, the CDR3 is TGTGCCAGCAGCCCTAGTGGCCGGAATGAAGCTTTCTTT.

V is TRBV6-2 or TRBV6-3 and J is TRBJ2-7, with TRBD2 matching 11 bases. Trimming at V came to 7 bases and at J to 5 bases, leaving 7 bases not matched to a gene. The CDR3 has 14 residues. Germline loops: CDR1 MNHEY, CDR2 SVGEGT. The DNA for the CDR3 is TGTGCCAGCACCTTAGCGGGAGGGCCAGACGAGCAGTACTTC. Translated: CASTLAGGPDEQYF.

The chain's CDR3 is CASSRGQGDRETQYF. The DNA of the CDR3 is TGTGCCAGCAGTAGAGGACAGGGGGACCGCGAGACCCAGTACTTC. The chain couples TRBV9 to TRBJ2-5; the match to TRBD1 covers 10 bases. The CDR3 loop spans 15 amino acids. V shed 5 bases and J 5 bases; nucleotides not matched to a gene: 9. The germline V gene has CDR1 SGDLS and CDR2 YYNGEE.

V gene TRBV11-3 combines with J gene TRBJ2-1, with D uncertain. CDR1 is SGHNT and CDR2 is YENEEA in the germline V gene. The CDR3 covers 12 residues. V gave up 8 bases and J gave up 7 bases, with 12 bases separating them. CDR3 sequence: CASAARGNEQFF. Written as DNA, the CDR3 is TGTGCCAGCGCGGCTCGTGGGAATGAGCAGTTCTTC.

Ten or more counts support this clonotype. The chain carries TRBV15 and TRBJ2-3; D is possibly TRBD2 (5 bases). The CDR3 sequence is 14 residues long. Between the trimmed V and J ends, which lost 8 bases and 7 bases, there was a span of 19 bases. CDR1 LNHNV and CDR2 YYDKDF come from the germline V gene (reference sequence). CDR3 in amino acids: CATSQGLGRNTQYF. CDR3 DNA sequence: TGTGCCACCTCACAAGGACTGGGAAGGAATACGCAGTATTTT.

This clonotype was recorded a few times. The germline gene is not matched at one end of the junction; a read error may be the cause. V gene TRBV12-3 or TRBV12-4 combines with J gene TRBJ2-7; a weak D match, TRBD1 (5 bases). The CDR3 sequence is 19 residues long. The CDR3 sequence: CASCLYRFSTSDKNYEQYF. The CDR3 nucleotides are TGTGCCAGCTGTTTATATCGGTTTAGTACCTCGGACAAGAACTACGAGCAGTACTTC.

This clonotype was detected ten times or more. This rearrangement joins TRBV5-1 to TRBJ2-7; D is unresolved. Trimming removed 5 bases from V and 7 bases from J, with 4 bases in between. The CDR3 runs to 9 residues. CDR1 is SGHRS and CDR2 is YFSETQ in the germline V gene. The CDR3 DNA follows: TGCGCCAGCAGGCAAGAGCAGTACTTC. Its translation is CASRQEQYF.

This sequence joins TRBV20-1 and TRBJ2-1; D gene unclear. CDR1 is DFQATT, CDR2 SNEGSKA, per germline (reference sequence). The CDR3 spans 11 residues. V shed 0 bases and J shed 8 bases, with 5 bases lying between them. CDR3 DNA sequence: TGCAGTGCTAGAGATGAGTATGAGCAGTTCTTC. Residues: CSARDEYEQFF.